Listed here are 23 T cell receptor beta chains from one sample, sequenced in a study of graft-versus-host responses after intestinal transplantation. Clones were sequenced by immunoSEQ multiplex PCR, and TCRdb holds only the in-frame ones, with some missing. The table has about 21,000 clones, approximately 40% seen once. Co-plated with around 200,000 CFSE-labeled responder cells were around 200,000 irradiated, violet-dye-labeled stimulator cells. The input for sequencing was alloreactive CD8+ T cells from a mixed lymphocyte reaction culture, taken before intestinal transplant. As to subset: CFSE-low proliferating T cells sorted from approximately six-day pre-transplant mixed lymphocyte reaction (GvH or HvG direction). The receptors stem from a human patient who received an intestinal transplant.

The chain joins TRBV7-9 to TRBJ2-7; the D gene is possibly TRBD2 (5 bases). Germline V gives CDR1 SEHNR, CDR2 FQNEAQ (reference sequence). The CDR3 runs to 13 residues. Trimming stripped 7 bases from V and 2 bases from J, with 12 bases between. The CDR3 coding sequence is TGTGCCAGCACCTCCGGACTTACCTACGAGCAGTACTTC. It is translated as CASTSGLTYEQYF. Using reference TRBV7-9 and TRBJ2-7 for the parts outside the CDR3, the full variable domain is DTGVSQNPRHKITKRGQNVTFRCDPISEHNRLYWYRQTLGQGPEFLTYFQNEAQLEKSRLLSDRFSAERPKGSFSTLEIQRTEQGDSAMYLCASTSGLTYEQYFGPGTRLTVT.

The chain couples TRBV30 to TRBJ2-5; 15 bases line up with TRBD2. The CDR3 runs 17 residues. The germline V gene encodes CDR1 GTSNPN and CDR2 SVGIG (reference sequence). V shed 4 bases, J shed 4 bases, and the junction held 10 bases outside the gene matches. The CDR3 spells CAWNLGLAGGRGETQYF. The CDR3 region has the DNA TGTGCCTGGAACCTCGGACTAGCGGGAGGGAGGGGAGAGACCCAGTACTTC.

The chain uses TRBV25-1 and TRBJ2-1; the D gene could be TRBD1 or TRBD2 (5 bases each). Trimming took 10 bases from V and 5 from J, leaving 18 bases between them. The CDR3 loop spans 14 amino acids. Germline values: CDR1 MGHDK, CDR2 SYGVNS. The CDR3 spells CATPPQGRNNEQFF. CDR3 nucleotides: TGTGCCACCCCCCCCCAGGGACGGAACAATGAGCAGTTCTTC. Based on the CDR3 plus reference TRBV25-1 and TRBJ2-1, the full variable domain is EADIYQTPRYLVIGTGKKITLECSQTMGHDKMYWYQQDPGMELHLIHYSYGVNSTEKGDLSSESTVSRIRTEHFPLTLESARPSHTSQYLCATPPQGRNNEQFFGPGTRLTVL.

The chain uses TRBV19 and TRBJ1-1; no clear D gene. Germline V gene lookup returns CDR1 LNHDA and CDR2 SQIVND (reference sequence). The CDR3 is made up of 13 amino acids. The ends were cut back, 3 bases at V and 5 bases at J, with 10 bases in the middle. CDR3 sequence: CASSIGPGTEAFF. The CDR3 DNA is TGTGCCAGTAGTATCGGTCCGGGGACTGAAGCTTTCTTT. The variable domain in full, completed from reference TRBV19 and TRBJ1-1, reads DGGITQSPKYLFRKEGQNVTLSCEQNLNHDAMYWYRQDPGQGLRLIYYSQIVNDFQKGDIAEGYSVSREKKESFPLTVTSAQKNPTAFYLCASSIGPGTEAFFGQGTRLTVV.

The chain carries TRBV5-1 and TRBJ1-1; D unresolved. The ends were cut back, 0 bases at V and 5 bases at J, with 8 bases in the middle. The CDR3 runs 13 residues. Looked up from germline, CDR1 is SGHRS and CDR2 is YFSETQ. The CDR3 sequence is CASSLGPGTEAFF. DNA for the CDR3: TGCGCCAGCAGCTTGGGGCCGGGTACTGAAGCTTTCTTT.

The rearrangement uses TRBV30 and TRBJ2-6; possibly TRBD1 for D (5 bases). This CDR3 spans 17 amino acids. Trimming shortened V by 0 bases and J by 0 bases, and 12 bases separated the two germline ends. CDR1 and CDR2 from the germline V gene are GTSNPN and SVGIG (reference sequence). CDR3 residues: CAWSVGAGLSGANVLTF. CDR3 bases: TGTGCCTGGAGTGTAGGGGCAGGCCTCTCTGGGGCCAACGTCCTGACTTTC.

This chain links TRBV4-1 with TRBJ2-5, with 7 bases matching TRBD2. Trimming took 3 bases from V and 5 from J; bases not matched to a gene: 6. This CDR3 region has 14 residues. CDR1 is MGHRA and CDR2 is YSYEKL in the germline V gene. DNA for the CDR3: TGCGCCAGCAGCCAGCCCCTCGGGAGGGAGACCCAGTACTTC. Amino acid sequence: CASSQPLGRETQYF.

CDR3 DNA sequence: TGCGCCAGCAGCCAATTCGGGACCACTGAAGCTTTCTTT. Protein product: CASSQFGTTEAFF. The chain employs TRBV4-1 and TRBJ1-1, with TRBD1 as a possible D gene (5 bases). Trimming removed 2 bases from V and 4 bases from J, with 8 bases in between. This CDR3 contains 13 residues. Germline CDR1 is MGHRA and CDR2 is YSYEKL.

The J gene is TRBJ2-7, the V gene TRBV27; 8 bases fit TRBD2. This CDR3 has 15 amino acids. From germline, CDR1 is MNHEY and CDR2 SMNVEV (reference sequence). The J segment lost 4 bases and the V segment lost 4 bases, leaving 9 bases of the junction unmatched. The CDR3 region has the DNA TGTGCCAGCAGTTCGGCCGGGAGGGTTACTTACGAGCAGTACTTC. Translation: CASSSAGRVTYEQYF.

The chain recombines TRBV13 with TRBJ1-2; tentatively, D is TRBD1 (5 bases). The CDR3 is 15 residues long. Between the trimmed V and J ends, which lost 5 bases and 3 bases, there was a span of 16 bases. Germline assignment: CDR1 PRHDT and CDR2 FYEKMQ (reference sequence). In DNA form, the CDR3 reads TGTGCCAGCAGCCGCGGTGGGGGGGAGTACTATGGCTACACCTTC. It encodes CASSRGGGEYYGYTF. The whole variable domain, remainder taken from reference TRBV13 and TRBJ1-2, is AAGVIQSPRHLIKEKRETATLKCYPIPRHDTVYWYQQGPGQDPQFLISFYEKMQSDKGSIPDRFSAQQFSDYHSELNMSSLELGDSALYFCASSRGGGEYYGYTFGSGTRLTVV.

The rearrangement links TRBV10-1 to TRBJ2-2, with unresolved D. This CDR3 has 13 residues. The V gene lost 5 bases and the J gene lost 4 bases, with 8 bases spanning the gap. CDR1 and CDR2 (germline): WNHNN, SYGVQD (reference sequence). The CDR3 bases are TGCGCCAGCAGTACCCTTACCACCGGGGAGCTGTTTTTT. It codes for CASSTLTTGELFF.

V gene TRBV2 combines with J gene TRBJ1-3, with a tentative D call TRBD1 (5 bases). CDR1 SNHLY and CDR2 FYNNEI come from the germline V gene. This CDR3 has 15 residues. V lost 7 bases and J 4 bases, leaving 17 bases between the germline ends. For the CDR3, the DNA is TGTGCCAGCAACGGTGCTAGGGGCGAAGGAAACACCATATATTTT. It yields the protein CASNGARGEGNTIYF.

In regard to this clone: The junction does not match germline at one end; this may be a read error. Other DNA sequences in the same sample also yield this CDR3. CDR3 bases: TGTGCCAGCAGCGGGGGACAGTGGGCCTACGAGCAGTATTTC. This sequence encodes CASSGGQWAYEQYF. The V and J genes are TRBV9 and TRBJ2-7; 7 nucleotides match TRBD1. The CDR3 extends over 14 amino acids. Per the germline V gene, CDR1 is SGDLS and CDR2 is YYNGEE. The entire variable domain, with the rest obtained from reference TRBV9 and TRBJ2-7, is as follows: DSGVTQTPKHLITATGQRVTLRCSPRSGDLSVYWYQQSLDQGLQFLIQYYNGEERAKGNILERFSAQQFPDLHSELNLSSLELGDSALYFCASSGGQWAYEQYFGPGTRLTVT.

This clone was recorded only once. The V gene is TRBV5-1, the J gene TRBJ2-7; the D gene is possibly TRBD1 (6 bases). Trimming stripped 0 bases from V and 4 bases from J, with 11 bases between. The CDR3 spans 14 residues. Germline CDR1 and CDR2: SGHRS and YFSETQ. DNA for the CDR3: TGCGCCAGCAGCTTGGGAGACAGGATTTACGAGCAGTACTTC. It translates to CASSLGDRIYEQYF.

This clone occurred a few times. The chain couples TRBV5-6 to TRBJ2-4, with D uncertain. Germline V gene lookup returns CDR1 SGHDT and CDR2 YYEEEE. CDR3 length equals 17 residues. V lost 0 bases and J 2 bases, leaving 15 bases between the germline ends. CDR3: CASSLVRKKATKNIQYF. In nucleotides, the CDR3 is TGTGCCAGCAGCTTGGTTCGCAAAAAGGCGACCAAAAACATTCAGTACTTC.

The chain couples TRBV28 to TRBJ2-7; D gene ambiguous. Germline CDR1 and CDR2: MDHEN and SYDVKM. Trimming took 2 bases from V and 2 from J, leaving 10 bases between them. The CDR3 has 14 amino acids. In DNA form, the CDR3 reads TGTGCCAGCAGTTTAAAGGGTTGGACCTACGAGCAGTACTTC. Residues: CASSLKGWTYEQYF.

The genes are TRBV10-1 and TRBJ2-1; 9 bases are shared with TRBD2. The CDR3 loop spans 16 amino acids. Germline loops: CDR1 WNHNN, CDR2 SYGVQD (reference sequence). V was clipped by 2 bases and J by 8 bases; unmatched bases: 10. The CDR3 region is CASSEVAGAPWDEQFF. CDR3 coding DNA: TGCGCCAGCAGTGAGGTAGCGGGAGCCCCGTGGGATGAGCAGTTCTTC.

The gene calls are TRBV6-5 and TRBJ2-1; 7 bases map to TRBD2. Trimming took 6 bases from V and 7 from J; bases not matched to a gene: 12. The CDR3 is 15 amino acids. CDR1 is MNHEY, CDR2 SVGAGI, per germline. The CDR3 is CASRTWGEGRNEQFF. CDR3 sequence (DNA): TGTGCCAGCAGGACGTGGGGGGAGGGCCGAAATGAGCAGTTCTTC.

The genes are TRBV5-1 and TRBJ2-7; tentatively, D is TRBD1 or TRBD2 (5 bases each). This CDR3 region has 16 residues. CDR1 and CDR2 from the germline V gene are SGHRS and YFSETQ. The germline V and J ends were trimmed by 1 base and 0 bases, with 14 bases remaining between them. The CDR3 nucleotides read TGCGCCAGCAGCTTGACTGGGACGCAATACTCCTACGAGCAGTACTTC. The encoded protein is CASSLTGTQYSYEQYF.

The CDR3 loop reads CASSPGLAGVRAQFF. The CDR3 DNA reads TGTGCCAGCAGCCCGGGACTAGCGGGCGTTAGAGCGCAGTTCTTC. The V call is TRBV7-3, the J call TRBJ2-1; 12 bases are a match to TRBD2. The CDR3 sequence is 15 residues long. Per germline, CDR1 SGHTA and CDR2 FQGTGA. The trim removed 5 bases at V and 12 bases at J, leaving 11 bases unmatched.

The V call is TRBV28, the J call TRBJ2-7, with D maybe TRBD1 (8 bases). CDR3 length: 15 amino acids. The germline V gene has CDR1 MDHEN and CDR2 SYDVKM. The V gene lost 2 bases and the J gene lost 0 bases, with 11 bases spanning the gap. CDR3 residues: CASSLSGTGSYEQYF. CDR3 DNA: TGTGCCAGCAGTTTAAGCGGGACAGGCTCCTACGAGCAGTACTTC. The full variable domain, its missing parts supplied by reference TRBV28 and TRBJ2-7, is DVKVTQSSRYLVKRTGEKVFLECVQDMDHENMFWYRQDPGLGLRLIYFSYDVKMKEKGDIPEGYSVSREKKERFSLILESASTNQTSMYLCASSLSGTGSYEQYFGPGTRLTVT.

This clone occurred once. V usage is TRBV7-3 and J usage is TRBJ1-1, with D unresolved. This CDR3 comprises 14 residues. V was cut by 4 bases and J by 4 bases, with 13 bases left in between. CDR1 SGHTA and CDR2 FQGTGA come from the germline V gene. CDR3 DNA sequence: TGTGCCAGCAGCTCTGGGATGGCTAGCACTGAAGCTTTCTTT. Its translation: CASSSGMASTEAFF.

The chain joins TRBV7-9 to TRBJ1-5; TRBD1 matches at 7 bases. Germline V lookup: CDR1 SEHNR, CDR2 FQNEAQ (reference sequence). V lost 1 base, J lost 5 bases, and 8 bases stayed unmatched. The CDR3 totals 16 residues. The CDR3 nucleotides are TGTGCCAGCAGCTTAGGGATCGGCAGGGGGGATCAGCCCCAGCATTTT. As protein: CASSLGIGRGDQPQHF.